This is a list of T cell receptor beta chains from one sample in a study of blood T cell repertoires in COVID-19. Assay: immunoSEQ multiplex PCR; the TCRdb copy retains only in-frame clones and omits some. The sample yields fewer than 200,000 clones, 89% seen once. Sequencing was performed on peripheral blood. The receptors here all came from a man in his late teens or twenties who had recovered from COVID-19. Each CDR3 is given with its conserved first and last residue. The order of the fields is clone size, J gene, CDR3 length, V gene, D gene, CDR3 protein, CDR3 DNA. A D gene is named only where the DNA matches it firmly. Clone size, where shown, is once, few, many, or a class for clones that have expanded.

clone_size: NA; j_call: TRBJ2-2; cdr3_length: 15; v_call: TRBV27; d_call: NA; cdr3_aa: CASSSQGKLTGELFF; cdr3_nt: TGTGCCAGCAGTTCTCAGGGAAAACTCACCGGGGAGCTGTTTTTT
clone_size: NA; j_call: TRBJ1-1; cdr3_length: 13; v_call: TRBV30; d_call: NA; cdr3_aa: CAWSWAGVTEAFF; cdr3_nt: TGTGCCTGGAGTTGGGCCGGGGTCACTGAAGCTTTCTTT
clone_size: NA; j_call: TRBJ2-5; cdr3_length: 15; v_call: TRBV14; d_call: TRBD2; cdr3_aa: CASSQPSGRGETQYF; cdr3_nt: TGTGCCAGCAGCCAACCTAGCGGGAGGGGAGAGACCCAGTACTTC
clone_size: NA; j_call: TRBJ1-4; cdr3_length: 17; v_call: TRBV6-2/TRBV6-3; d_call: NA; cdr3_aa: CASSYQAGGMANEKLFF; cdr3_nt: TGTGCCAGCAGTTACCAGGCCGGAGGAATGGCTAATGAAAAACTGTTTTTT
clone_size: once; j_call: TRBJ2-2; cdr3_length: 15; v_call: TRBV15; d_call: NA; cdr3_aa: CATSRDRGREGELFF; cdr3_nt: TGTGCCACCAGCAGAGATCGAGGCAGGGAAGGGGAGCTGTTTTTT
clone_size: NA; j_call: TRBJ1-3; cdr3_length: 16; v_call: TRBV18; d_call: TRBD1; cdr3_aa: CASGTGAKNSGNTIYF; cdr3_nt: TGTGCCTCCGGGACAGGGGCCAAAAACTCTGGAAACACCATATATTTT
clone_size: few; j_call: TRBJ1-1; cdr3_length: 14; v_call: TRBV7-9; d_call: NA; cdr3_aa: CASSLGRGSTEAFF; cdr3_nt: TGTGCCAGCAGCTTAGGTCGGGGATCCACTGAAGCTTTCTTT
clone_size: once; j_call: TRBJ2-2; cdr3_length: 12; v_call: TRBV6-5; d_call: NA; cdr3_aa: CASSRGTGELFF; cdr3_nt: TGTGCCAGCTCACGAGGCACCGGGGAGCTGTTTTTT
clone_size: NA; j_call: TRBJ2-7; cdr3_length: 16; v_call: TRBV10-3; d_call: TRBD1; cdr3_aa: CAISEGLGDRLSEQYF; cdr3_nt: TGTGCCATCAGTGAGGGTCTTGGGGACAGACTCAGCGAGCAGTACTTC
clone_size: NA; j_call: TRBJ2-6; cdr3_length: 18; v_call: TRBV7-2; d_call: NA; cdr3_aa: CASSRGWAISSGANVLTF; cdr3_nt: TGTGCCAGCAGCAGGGGGTGGGCCATCAGCTCTGGGGCCAACGTCCTGACTTTC
clone_size: NA; j_call: TRBJ2-2; cdr3_length: 16; v_call: TRBV7-7; d_call: TRBD2; cdr3_aa: CASSLERGTNTGELFF; cdr3_nt: TGTGCTAGCAGCTTAGAGCGGGGGACGAACACCGGGGAGCTGTTTTTT
clone_size: once; j_call: TRBJ2-7; cdr3_length: 14; v_call: TRBV6-6; d_call: NA; cdr3_aa: CASSYSSKSYEQYF; cdr3_nt: TGTGCCAGCAGTTACTCGAGTAAAAGCTACGAGCAGTACTTC
clone_size: NA; j_call: TRBJ1-4; cdr3_length: 15; v_call: TRBV10-2; d_call: NA; cdr3_aa: CASSEFGGVNEKLFF; cdr3_nt: TGCGCCAGCAGTGAGTTTGGTGGAGTTAATGAAAAACTGTTTTTT
clone_size: NA; j_call: TRBJ2-5; cdr3_length: 14; v_call: TRBV18; d_call: TRBD1; cdr3_aa: CASSPGTGQETQYF; cdr3_nt: TGTGCCAGCTCACCTGGGACAGGACAAGAGACCCAGTACTTC
clone_size: NA; j_call: TRBJ2-2; cdr3_length: 15; v_call: TRBV19; d_call: TRBD1; cdr3_aa: CASSWGQGRTGELFF; cdr3_nt: TGTGCCAGTAGTTGGGGACAGGGTCGCACCGGGGAGCTGTTTTTT
clone_size: NA; j_call: TRBJ2-3; cdr3_length: 19; v_call: TRBV6-2/TRBV6-3; d_call: NA; cdr3_aa: CASSYSILWGQDNTDTQYF; cdr3_nt: TGTGCCAGCAGTTACTCGATCCTATGGGGCCAGGACAATACAGATACGCAGTATTTT
clone_size: NA; j_call: TRBJ1-1; cdr3_length: 12; v_call: TRBV2; d_call: NA; cdr3_aa: CASSIDRFGAFF; cdr3_nt: TGTGCCAGCAGTATCGACAGGTTTGGAGCTTTCTTT
clone_size: NA; j_call: TRBJ1-4; cdr3_length: 15; v_call: TRBV5-1; d_call: TRBD1; cdr3_aa: CASSLGGTGNEKLFF; cdr3_nt: TGCGCCAGCAGCTTGGGAGGGACAGGGAATGAAAAACTGTTTTTT
clone_size: NA; j_call: TRBJ2-3; cdr3_length: 17; v_call: TRBV27; d_call: TRBD2; cdr3_aa: CASSYAGGSVGTDTQYF; cdr3_nt: TGTGCCAGCAGTTATGCGGGAGGTTCTGTTGGGACAGATACGCAGTATTTT
clone_size: NA; j_call: TRBJ2-1; cdr3_length: 13; v_call: TRBV2; d_call: NA; cdr3_aa: CATQGGQNNEQFF; cdr3_nt: TGTGCCACCCAGGGGGGCCAGAACAATGAGCAGTTCTTC
clone_size: NA; j_call: TRBJ1-6; cdr3_length: 18; v_call: TRBV11-2; d_call: NA; cdr3_aa: CASSYSFPGSSYNSPLHF; cdr3_nt: TGTGCCAGCAGCTACTCTTTCCCGGGGAGCTCCTATAATTCACCCCTCCACTTT
clone_size: NA; j_call: TRBJ2-7; cdr3_length: 15; v_call: TRBV7-2; d_call: NA; cdr3_aa: CASTPRFGGRDEQYF; cdr3_nt: TGTGCCAGCACCCCTCGATTCGGGGGTCGGGACGAGCAGTACTTC
clone_size: NA; j_call: TRBJ2-7; cdr3_length: 14; v_call: TRBV5-5; d_call: NA; cdr3_aa: CASSLGRRDNEQYF; cdr3_nt: TGTGCCAGCAGCTTGGGCCGTAGGGACAACGAGCAGTACTTC
clone_size: NA; j_call: TRBJ2-3; cdr3_length: 15; v_call: TRBV28; d_call: NA; cdr3_aa: CASSLGGMSSDTQYF; cdr3_nt: TGTGCCAGCAGCTTGGGCGGGATGAGCTCAGATACGCAGTATTTT
clone_size: NA; j_call: TRBJ2-1; cdr3_length: 15; v_call: TRBV7-8; d_call: TRBD2; cdr3_aa: CASSPKAGEENEQFF; cdr3_nt: TGTGCCAGCAGCCCCAAGGCGGGAGAGGAGAATGAGCAGTTCTTC
clone_size: NA; j_call: TRBJ1-3; cdr3_length: 15; v_call: TRBV5-1; d_call: NA; cdr3_aa: CASSLMGLTGNTIYF; cdr3_nt: TGCGCCAGCAGCTTGATGGGGCTGACTGGAAACACCATATATTTT
clone_size: NA; j_call: TRBJ1-3; cdr3_length: 13; v_call: TRBV7-8; d_call: NA; cdr3_aa: CASSFEQGNTIYF; cdr3_nt: TGTGCCAGCAGCTTCGAACAGGGAAACACCATATATTTT
clone_size: NA; j_call: TRBJ2-1; cdr3_length: 17; v_call: TRBV6-2/TRBV6-3; d_call: NA; cdr3_aa: CASSRRSSRELTDEQFF; cdr3_nt: TGTGCCAGCAGCCGTCGCTCTAGCCGGGAGCTAACGGATGAGCAGTTCTTC
clone_size: NA; j_call: TRBJ2-3; cdr3_length: 15; v_call: TRBV9; d_call: TRBD1; cdr3_aa: CASSPLDRATDTQYF; cdr3_nt: TGTGCCAGCAGCCCCCTCGACAGGGCCACAGATACGCAGTATTTT
clone_size: NA; j_call: TRBJ2-1; cdr3_length: 15; v_call: TRBV5-4; d_call: TRBD2; cdr3_aa: CASKREGSSYNEQFF; cdr3_nt: TGTGCCAGCAAGAGGGAGGGGAGCTCCTACAATGAGCAGTTCTTC
clone_size: NA; j_call: TRBJ2-6; cdr3_length: 16; v_call: TRBV3-1/TRBV3-2; d_call: NA; cdr3_aa: CASSRDTSSGANVLTF; cdr3_nt: TGTGCCAGCAGCCGGGACACATCCTCTGGGGCCAACGTCCTGACTTTC
clone_size: NA; j_call: TRBJ2-7; cdr3_length: 16; v_call: TRBV6-2/TRBV6-3; d_call: TRBD2; cdr3_aa: CASSQTSGRKAYEQYF; cdr3_nt: TGTGCCAGCAGCCAGACTAGCGGGAGGAAAGCCTACGAGCAGTACTTC
clone_size: NA; j_call: TRBJ2-1; cdr3_length: 14; v_call: TRBV9; d_call: NA; cdr3_aa: CASSVGSSYNEQFF; cdr3_nt: TGTGCCAGCAGCGTAGGGAGCTCCTACAATGAGCAGTTCTTC
clone_size: NA; j_call: TRBJ1-1; cdr3_length: 14; v_call: TRBV6-5; d_call: TRBD1; cdr3_aa: CASSIVRGRAEAFF; cdr3_nt: TGTGCCAGCAGTATAGTCAGGGGGCGGGCTGAAGCTTTCTTT
clone_size: few; j_call: TRBJ2-1; cdr3_length: 17; v_call: TRBV15; d_call: TRBD2; cdr3_aa: CATSGRSGRAYDNEQFF; cdr3_nt: TGTGCCACCAGCGGGCGATCCGGGAGGGCCTATGACAATGAGCAGTTCTTC
clone_size: NA; j_call: TRBJ1-1; cdr3_length: 13; v_call: TRBV19; d_call: NA; cdr3_aa: CASSIRGNTEAFF; cdr3_nt: TGTGCCAGTAGTATTAGGGGGAACACTGAAGCTTTCTTT
clone_size: NA; j_call: TRBJ2-7; cdr3_length: 17; v_call: TRBV4-3; d_call: TRBD2; cdr3_aa: CASSQDPGLAASYEQYF; cdr3_nt: TGCGCCAGCAGCCAAGATCCGGGACTAGCGGCCTCCTACGAGCAGTACTTC
clone_size: NA; j_call: TRBJ1-5; cdr3_length: 15; v_call: TRBV30; d_call: TRBD1; cdr3_aa: CAWSYNRGSNQPQHF; cdr3_nt: TGTGCCTGGAGTTATAACAGGGGTAGCAATCAGCCCCAGCATTTT
clone_size: NA; j_call: TRBJ2-1; cdr3_length: 13; v_call: TRBV14; d_call: NA; cdr3_aa: CASSPGPVNEQFF; cdr3_nt: TGTGCCAGCAGCCCCGGTCCGGTCAATGAGCAGTTCTTC
clone_size: NA; j_call: TRBJ2-7; cdr3_length: 17; v_call: TRBV7-9; d_call: NA; cdr3_aa: CASSPTGSVGRDYEQYF; cdr3_nt: TGTGCCAGCAGCCCTACAGGATCCGTTGGCAGAGACTACGAGCAGTACTTC
clone_size: NA; j_call: TRBJ2-7; cdr3_length: 15; v_call: TRBV27; d_call: NA; cdr3_aa: CASSWDGGRTYEQYF; cdr3_nt: TGTGCCAGCAGTTGGGACGGGGGTAGAACCTACGAGCAGTACTTC
clone_size: NA; j_call: TRBJ1-2; cdr3_length: 14; v_call: TRBV27; d_call: NA; cdr3_aa: CASTSRSPPYGYTF; cdr3_nt: TGTGCCAGCACTTCCCGGAGTCCTCCCTATGGCTACACCTTC
clone_size: NA; j_call: TRBJ2-7; cdr3_length: 14; v_call: TRBV6-2/TRBV6-3; d_call: NA; cdr3_aa: CASSYDVGPYEQYF; cdr3_nt: TGTGCCAGCAGTTACGACGTGGGGCCCTACGAGCAGTACTTC
clone_size: NA; j_call: TRBJ1-2; cdr3_length: 15; v_call: TRBV18; d_call: NA; cdr3_aa: CASSPGPESNYGYTF; cdr3_nt: TGTGCCAGCTCACCGGGGCCAGAATCTAACTATGGCTACACCTTC
clone_size: NA; j_call: TRBJ1-6; cdr3_length: 11; v_call: TRBV6-2/TRBV6-3; d_call: NA; cdr3_aa: CASSSGSPLHF; cdr3_nt: TGTGCCAGCAGTTCAGGATCACCCCTCCACTTT